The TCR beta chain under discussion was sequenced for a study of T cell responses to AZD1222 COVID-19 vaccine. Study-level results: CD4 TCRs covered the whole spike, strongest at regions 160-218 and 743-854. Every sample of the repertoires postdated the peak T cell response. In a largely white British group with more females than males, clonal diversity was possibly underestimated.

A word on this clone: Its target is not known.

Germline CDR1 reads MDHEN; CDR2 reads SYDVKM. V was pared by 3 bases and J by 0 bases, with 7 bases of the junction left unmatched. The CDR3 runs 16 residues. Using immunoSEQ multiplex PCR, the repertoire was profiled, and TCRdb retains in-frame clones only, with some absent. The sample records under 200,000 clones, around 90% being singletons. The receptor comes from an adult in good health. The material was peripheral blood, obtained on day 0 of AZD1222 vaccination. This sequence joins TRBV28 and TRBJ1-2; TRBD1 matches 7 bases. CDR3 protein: CASSLVQGLPNYGYTF. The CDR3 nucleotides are TGTGCCAGCAGTTTGGTACAGGGGCTCCCTAACTATGGCTACACCTTC.